Here is one TCR beta chain with its context. Its binding antigen is unknown. Base qualities were left out, and no much larger clone turns up one base away. This sample was included in a study of shared clonotypes between healthy human individuals (dated by TCRdb to the early 2020s). Describing the broader study: A few men and a couple of women, aged 18 to 49 years, made up the cohort. For each donor, CD4 naive and CD4 memory were each given three plates, CD8 naive was given two plates, and CD8 memory was given one plate. To estimate repertoire size and how much clonotypes are shared between individuals, the study performed deep sequencing of blood TCR repertoires from roughly five healthy adults. To increase sequencing depth and limit assay-specific biases, TCR repertoire library preparation and sequencing were carried out by different laboratories using diverse techniques. Each donor's leukapheresis produced roughly between roughly 0.85 and 10 billion PBMCs. Summary of the overall study and its limitations: Sampling was limited to blood, and TCR repertoires in tissue likely differ from TCR repertoires in blood. Incomplete sequencing was indicated by rarefaction of sorted-subset datasets, despite the large sequencing depth. Pairwise subsampling led to the expectation that sequencing depth would affect the degree of clonotype sharing among donors. Because the study included only a small number of donors, the genetic and exposure-history diversity represented was limited. Naive subsets generally had larger estimated clonotype richness than memory subsets did. Sharing across a handful of donors was observed for about 5% of naive CD4, 3.5% of naive CD8, about 2.5% of memory CD4, and around 0.42% of memory CD8 clonotypes. Clonotypes shared by all four sorted-subset donors showed higher generation probabilities than non-shared clonotypes.

The CDR3 holds 14 amino acids from the cysteine to the phenylalanine. Only the CDR3 DNA stays, 42 bases, in frame from base 1. V trim: 4 bases; J trim: 7 bases; unmatched bases: 8. Taken from the germline V gene, the CDR1 and CDR2 loops are SGHTA and FQGNSA. The donors were healthy, HIV-negative adults who had no recently reported acute infections or vaccinations. Every donor was a Caucasian adult living in Nashville, Tennessee, USA. CD4+ T cells were enriched by magnetic negative selection, after which naive cells were positively selected on CD45RA and the negative fraction was taken as the memory subset. After blood collection by leukapheresis, PBMCs were isolated using Ficoll-Histopaque density gradient centrifugation and then cryopreserved in the vapor phase of liquid nitrogen. Analytical flow cytometry was used to check the purity and quantity of every magnetically sorted T cell population. Genomic DNA was isolated from each sorted fraction and quantified by UV absorbance on a Nanodrop 2000c.

Using the deep immunoSEQ assay, TCR CDR3 regions were amplified from genomic DNA by multiplex PCR. For each cell subset, the extracted genomic DNA was distributed evenly across all wells of several immunoSEQ 96-well plates, and each plate served as one replicate. For sorted subsets, roughly 200 ng genomic DNA, equal to some 28,000 T cell genomes, was loaded into each replicate PCR. Purified libraries were quantified with a Qubit 3.0 fluorometer, sized on a Bioanalyzer 2100, and re-quantified with the KAPA Library Quantification kit. Every immunoSEQ 96-well plate was sequenced on a separate single-read 150-cycle Illumina NextSeq 550 flow cell. Per the authors' processing: Because the immunoSEQ output held only junctional sequences and lacked quality scores, the filtering could not match the filtering applied to full-length reads. Sequences were annotated with PyIR, a Python wrapper for IgBLAST v1.9, and V/J genes and CDR3 were assigned using IMGT germline references. Any read was removed if the V/J assignment was weak (E-value above 1e-6), the CDR3 was missing, or the read contained stop codons, out-of-frame junctions, or ambiguous translated residues. V3J clonotypes were defined as sequences sharing the same inferred V gene, J gene, and CDR3 amino acid sequence. To compute the percentage overlap between repertoires, the number of shared unique clonotypes was divided by the size of the smaller repertoire. Three approaches were used to assess repertoire richness: RTK rarefaction, the Chao1 estimator, and Recon v2.1 estimates of unobserved clonotypes. Generation probabilities for all TCRbeta clonotypes obtained by the gDNA method from a handful of donors were computed using OLGA. TCRdb re-hosts the immuneACCESS table, in-frame sequences only. Its copies lack some clones; in the studies checked, an unresolved V gene accounts for under half of them, and the cause for the rest is not known. The DNA was the basis for D and trimming; V, J and clone size are from that table. The sample table lists about 300,000 clones, under 80% of them with a count of one. Together, the top ten hold about 9.3% of the sample.

Recombination joined TRBV7-2 with TRBJ2-7; 9 junctional bases match TRBD2. The source of this sequence is a man aged 30 to 39 in good health. Source material: memory CD4+ T cells sorted from blood. In light of the paper, this sample's cell subset or site label describes: CD45RA-negative fraction. The CDR3 protein is CASSWVAGDGEQYF. The bases are TGTGCCAGCAGCTGGGTAGCGGGAGATGGTGAGCAGTACTTC. The variable domain in full, with residues beyond the CDR3 obtained from the reference TRBV7-2 and TRBJ2-7 genes, is GAGVSQSPSNKVTEKGKDVELRCDPISGHTALYWYRQSLGQGLEFLIYFQGNSAPDKSGLPSDRFSAERTGGSVSTLTIQRTQQEDSAVYLCASSWVAGDGEQYFGPGTRLTVT.